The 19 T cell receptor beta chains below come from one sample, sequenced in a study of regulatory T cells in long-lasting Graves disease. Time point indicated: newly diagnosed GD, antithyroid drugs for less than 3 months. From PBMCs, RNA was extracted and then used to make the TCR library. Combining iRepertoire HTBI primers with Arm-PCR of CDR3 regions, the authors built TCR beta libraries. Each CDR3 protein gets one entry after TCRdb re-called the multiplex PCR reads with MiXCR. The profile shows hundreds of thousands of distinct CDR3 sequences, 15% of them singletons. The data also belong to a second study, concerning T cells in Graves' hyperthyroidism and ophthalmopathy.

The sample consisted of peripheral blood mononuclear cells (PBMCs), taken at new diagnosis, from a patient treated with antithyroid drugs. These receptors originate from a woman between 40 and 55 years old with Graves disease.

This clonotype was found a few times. Written as DNA, the CDR3 is TGTGCCAGTAGTATAGGGACTAGCGGGATTAATGAGCAGTTCTTC. Its translation is CASSIGTSGINEQFF. The chain joins TRBV19 to TRBJ2-1, with 12 bases matching TRBD2. The CDR3 extends over 15 amino acids. Germline V gene lookup returns CDR1 LNHDA and CDR2 SQIVND (reference sequence). With V trimmed by 1 base and J by 7 bases, 2 bases remained unmatched.

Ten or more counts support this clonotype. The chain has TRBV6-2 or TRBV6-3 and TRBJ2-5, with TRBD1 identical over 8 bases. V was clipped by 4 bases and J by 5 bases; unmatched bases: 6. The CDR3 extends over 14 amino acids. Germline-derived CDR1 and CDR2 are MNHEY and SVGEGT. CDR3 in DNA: TGTGCCAGCAGTTCACCGACAGGGGACGAGACCCAGTACTTC. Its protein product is CASSSPTGDETQYF.

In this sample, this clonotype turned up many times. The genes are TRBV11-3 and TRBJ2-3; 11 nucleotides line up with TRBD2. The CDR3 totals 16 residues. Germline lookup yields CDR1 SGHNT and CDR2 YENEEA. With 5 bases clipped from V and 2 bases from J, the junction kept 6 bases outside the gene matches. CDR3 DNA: TGTGCCAGCAGCCTGGGACTAGCGGAGTCCACAGATACGCAGTATTTT. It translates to CASSLGLAESTDTQYF. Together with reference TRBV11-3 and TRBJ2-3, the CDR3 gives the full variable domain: EAGVVQSPRYKIIEKKQPVAFWCNPISGHNTLYWYLQNLGQGPELLIRYENEEAVDDSQLPKDRFSAERLKGVDSTLKIQPAELGDSAVYLCASSLGLAESTDTQYFGPGTRLTVL.

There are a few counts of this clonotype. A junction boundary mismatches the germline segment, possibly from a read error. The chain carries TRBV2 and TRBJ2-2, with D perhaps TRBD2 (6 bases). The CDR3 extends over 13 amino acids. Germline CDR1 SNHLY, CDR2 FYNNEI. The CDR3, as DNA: TGTGCCAGCAGGGAGCACGACACCGGGGGGCTGTTTTTT. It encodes CASREHDTGGLFF.

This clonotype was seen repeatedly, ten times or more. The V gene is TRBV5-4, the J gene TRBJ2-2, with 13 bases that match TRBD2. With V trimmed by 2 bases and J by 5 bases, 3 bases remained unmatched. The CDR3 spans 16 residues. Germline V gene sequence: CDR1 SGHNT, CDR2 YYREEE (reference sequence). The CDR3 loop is CASSFGLAGATGELFF. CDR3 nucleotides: TGTGCCAGCAGCTTCGGACTAGCGGGAGCAACCGGGGAGCTGTTTTTT.

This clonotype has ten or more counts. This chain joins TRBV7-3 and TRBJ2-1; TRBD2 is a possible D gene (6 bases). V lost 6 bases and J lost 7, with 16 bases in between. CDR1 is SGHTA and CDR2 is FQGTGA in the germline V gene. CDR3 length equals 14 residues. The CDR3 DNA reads TGTGCCAGCAGATTGTACCGGGACTCGAATGAGCAGTTCTTC. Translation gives CASRLYRDSNEQFF.

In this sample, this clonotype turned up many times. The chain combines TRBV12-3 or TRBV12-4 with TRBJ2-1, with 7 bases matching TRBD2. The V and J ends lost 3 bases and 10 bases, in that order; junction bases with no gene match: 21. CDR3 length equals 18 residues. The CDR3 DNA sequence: TGTGCCAGCAGTTTTCAGTTACTAGCGAACCCCCTGGGCTACGAGCAGTTCTTC. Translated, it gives CASSFQLLANPLGYEQFF.

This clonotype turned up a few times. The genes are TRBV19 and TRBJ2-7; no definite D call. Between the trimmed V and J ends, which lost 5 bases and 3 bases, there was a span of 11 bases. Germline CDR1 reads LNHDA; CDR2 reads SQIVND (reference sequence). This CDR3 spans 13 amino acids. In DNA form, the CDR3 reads TGTGCCAGTAGTCATCGACCCGACTACGAGCAGTACTTC. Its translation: CASSHRPDYEQYF.

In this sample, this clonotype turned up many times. CDR3 residues: CASRPDSGSRETQYF. Here the CDR3 DNA reads TGTGCCAGCAGACCAGATAGCGGGAGTCGAGAGACCCAGTACTTC. J is TRBJ2-5 and V is TRBV28; 9 bases agree with TRBD2. The germline V gene has CDR1 MDHEN and CDR2 SYDVKM. V gave up 6 bases and J gave up 4 bases; unmatched junction bases: 9. This CDR3 spans 15 amino acids.

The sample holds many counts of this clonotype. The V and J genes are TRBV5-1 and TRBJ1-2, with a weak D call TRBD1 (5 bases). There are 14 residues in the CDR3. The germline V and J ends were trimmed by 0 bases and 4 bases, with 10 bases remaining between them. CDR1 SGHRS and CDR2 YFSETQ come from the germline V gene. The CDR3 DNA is TGCGCCAGCAGCTTGGGGGCAGGGACCTATGGCTACACCTTC. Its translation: CASSLGAGTYGYTF.

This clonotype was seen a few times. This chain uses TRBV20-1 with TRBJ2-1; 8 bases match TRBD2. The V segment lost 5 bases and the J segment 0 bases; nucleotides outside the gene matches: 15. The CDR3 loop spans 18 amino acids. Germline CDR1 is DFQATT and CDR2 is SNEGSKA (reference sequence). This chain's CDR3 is CSARRPRTSTSSYNEQFF. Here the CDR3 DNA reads TGCAGTGCTCGACGGCCGAGGACTAGCACAAGCTCCTACAATGAGCAGTTCTTC.

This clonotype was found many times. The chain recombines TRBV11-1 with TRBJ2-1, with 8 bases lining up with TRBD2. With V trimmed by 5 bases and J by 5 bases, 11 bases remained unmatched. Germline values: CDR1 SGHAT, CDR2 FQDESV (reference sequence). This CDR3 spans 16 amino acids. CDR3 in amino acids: CASSPATGGPHNEQFF. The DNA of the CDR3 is TGTGCCAGCAGCCCCGCAACGGGAGGGCCCCACAATGAGCAGTTCTTC.

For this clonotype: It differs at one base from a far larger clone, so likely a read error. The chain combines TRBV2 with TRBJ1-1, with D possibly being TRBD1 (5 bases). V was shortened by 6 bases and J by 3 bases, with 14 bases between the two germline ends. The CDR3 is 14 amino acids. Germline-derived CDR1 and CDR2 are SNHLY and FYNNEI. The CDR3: CASSSRQGDTEAFF. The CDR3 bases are TGTGCCAGCAGCTCACGCCAGGGTGACACTGAAGCTTTCTTT.

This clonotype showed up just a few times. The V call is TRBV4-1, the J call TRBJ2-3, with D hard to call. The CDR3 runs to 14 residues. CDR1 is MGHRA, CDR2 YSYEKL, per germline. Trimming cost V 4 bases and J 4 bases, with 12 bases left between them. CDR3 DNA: TGCGCCAGCAGCCCCAATCGTCTCGCAGATACGCAGTATTTT. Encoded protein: CASSPNRLADTQYF.

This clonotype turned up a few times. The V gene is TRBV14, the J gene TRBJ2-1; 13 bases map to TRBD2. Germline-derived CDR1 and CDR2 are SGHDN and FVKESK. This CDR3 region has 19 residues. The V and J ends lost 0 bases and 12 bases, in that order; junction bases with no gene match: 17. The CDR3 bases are TGTGCCAGCAGCCAAGAACAGGGGACTAGCGGGACCCGAAGGTGGGTGCAGTTCTTC. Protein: CASSQEQGTSGTRRWVQFF. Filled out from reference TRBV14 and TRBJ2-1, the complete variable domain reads EAGVTQFPSHSVIEKGQTVTLRCDPISGHDNLYWYRRVMGKEIKFLLHFVKESKQDESGMPNNRFLAERTGGTYSTLKVQPAELEDSGVYFCASSQEQGTSGTRRWVQFFGPGTRLTVL.

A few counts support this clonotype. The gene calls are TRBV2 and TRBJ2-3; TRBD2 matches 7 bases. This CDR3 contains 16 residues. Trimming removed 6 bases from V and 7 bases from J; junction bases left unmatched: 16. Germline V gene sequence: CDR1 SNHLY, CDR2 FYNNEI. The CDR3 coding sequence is TGTGCCAGCAGCCCCGGTGGGGGGGGTTCACCCTATACGCAGTATTTT. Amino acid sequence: CASSPGGGGSPYTQYF.

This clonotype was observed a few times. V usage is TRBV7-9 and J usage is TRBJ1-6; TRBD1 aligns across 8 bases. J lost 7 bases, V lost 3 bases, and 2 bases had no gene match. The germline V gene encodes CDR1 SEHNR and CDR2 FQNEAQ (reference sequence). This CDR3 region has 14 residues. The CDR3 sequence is CASSLDRVNSPLHF. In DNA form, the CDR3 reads TGTGCCAGCAGCTTGGACAGGGTCAATTCACCCCTCCACTTT.

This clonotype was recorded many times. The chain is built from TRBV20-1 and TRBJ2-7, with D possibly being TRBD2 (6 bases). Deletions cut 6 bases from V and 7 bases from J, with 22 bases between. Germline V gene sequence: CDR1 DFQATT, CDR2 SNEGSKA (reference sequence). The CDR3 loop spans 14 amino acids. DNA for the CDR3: TGCAGTGCCACCGCCGGTTCGGGAGAAGGAGAGCAGTACTTC. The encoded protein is CSATAGSGEGEQYF.

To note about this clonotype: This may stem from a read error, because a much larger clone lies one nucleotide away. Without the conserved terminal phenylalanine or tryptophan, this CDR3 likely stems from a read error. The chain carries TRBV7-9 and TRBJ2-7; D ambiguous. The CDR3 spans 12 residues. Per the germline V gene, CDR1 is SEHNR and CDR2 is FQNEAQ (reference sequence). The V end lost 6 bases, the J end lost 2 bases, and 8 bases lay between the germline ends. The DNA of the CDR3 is TGTGCCAGCAGTGGGGTGACCTACGAGCAGTACCTC. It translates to CASSGVTYEQYL.